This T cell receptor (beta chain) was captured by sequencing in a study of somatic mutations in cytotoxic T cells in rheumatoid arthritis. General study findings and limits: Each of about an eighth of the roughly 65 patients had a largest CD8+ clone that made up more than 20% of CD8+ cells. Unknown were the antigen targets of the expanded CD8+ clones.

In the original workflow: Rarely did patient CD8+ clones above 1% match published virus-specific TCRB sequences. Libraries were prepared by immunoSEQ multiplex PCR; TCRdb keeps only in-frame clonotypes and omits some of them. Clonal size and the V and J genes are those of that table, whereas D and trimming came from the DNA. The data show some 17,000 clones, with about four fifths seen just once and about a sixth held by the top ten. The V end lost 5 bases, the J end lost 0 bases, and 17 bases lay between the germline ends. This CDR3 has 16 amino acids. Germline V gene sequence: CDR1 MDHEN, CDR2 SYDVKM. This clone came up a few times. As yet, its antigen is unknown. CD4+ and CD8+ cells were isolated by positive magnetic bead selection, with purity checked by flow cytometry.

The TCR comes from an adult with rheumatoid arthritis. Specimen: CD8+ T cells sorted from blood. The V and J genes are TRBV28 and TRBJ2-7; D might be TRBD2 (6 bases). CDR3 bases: TGTGCCAGCAGTGAGCACACGGGACTGAGCTCCTACGAGCAGTACTTC. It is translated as CASSEHTGLSSYEQYF.